The 6 T cell receptor beta chains in this list originate from one sample, sequenced in a study of CD8+CD57+ T cells in acquired aplastic anemia. It was patients with CD8+CD57+ cell expansion by flow cytometry who were chosen for sequencing. CDR3 and TCR beta VDJ profiling relied on a genomic DNA template. One entry per CDR3 protein results from TCRdb running MiXCR on the reads. The repertoire holds a few hundred thousand distinct CDR3 sequences, with 82% as singletons. The sample comprised sorted CD4+, CD8+, or CD8+CD57+ T cells (not recorded which) from PBMCs. All receptors derive from a human donor with aplastic anemia.

As to this clonotype: The junction does not match germline at one end; this may be a read error. The V gene is TRBV7-8, the J gene TRBJ2-5; D could derive from TRBD1 or TRBD2 (6 bases each). The germline V gene has CDR1 SGHVS and CDR2 FQNEAQ. This CDR3 is 13 amino acids long. CDR3 in amino acids: CASSLGGQENKYF. The CDR3 DNA reads TGTGCCAGCAGTTTAGGGGGGCAAGAGAATAAGTACTTC.

For this clonotype: Lacking the conserved final phenylalanine or tryptophan, this CDR3 likely reflects a read error. The DNA is omitted, as the CDR3 cannot be located on it reliably, and the CDR3 follows TCRdb's listing. V gene TRBV7-9 combines with J gene TRBJ2-3; the D call of TRBD2 is as the table states it, not checked on the DNA. Both ends counted, the CDR3 spans 13 residues. Germline CDR1 SEHNR, CDR2 FQNEAQ (reference sequence). The CDR3 is CASGDVAGTTYEQ.

This clonotype showed up just once. V gene TRBV9 combines with J gene TRBJ1-2; D uncertain. Germline V gene data show CDR1 as SGDLS and CDR2 as YYNGEE. This CDR3 comprises 16 residues. Trimming shortened V by 3 bases and J by 8 bases, and 23 bases separated the two germline ends. CDR3 nucleotides: TGTGCCAGCAGCGGGGCAGGCGCTTGGCTTGAACAGGGCTACACCTTC. Translating it yields CASSGAGAWLEQGYTF.

Points on this clonotype: The germline gene is not matched at one end of the junction; a read error may be the cause. The J gene is TRBJ1-4, the V gene TRBV7-8; D call uncertain. Germline V gene sequence: CDR1 SGHVS, CDR2 FQNEAQ. CDR3 size: 15 residues. Here the CDR3 DNA reads TGTGCCAGCAGCTTAGGGGGAGTTTCACATACAAAATTGTTTTTT. This sequence encodes CASSLGGVSHTKLFF. Full variable domain (rest looked up from reference TRBV7-8 and TRBJ1-4): GAGVSQSPRYKVAKRGQDVALRCDPISGHVSLFWYQQALGQGPEFLTYFQNEAQLDKSGLPSDRFFAERPEGSVSTLKIQRTQQEDSAVYLCASSLGGVSHTKLFFGSGTQLSVL.

This clonotype showed up just once. The chain couples TRBV7-9 to TRBJ2-5, with TRBD1 matching over 8 bases. This CDR3 region has 15 residues. V gave up 5 bases and J gave up 5 bases; unmatched junction bases: 10. Germline CDR1 is SEHNR and CDR2 is FQNEAQ (reference sequence). Written as DNA, the CDR3 is TGTGCCAGCAGCCAGGACAGGGTTATGAGGGAGACCCAGTACTTC. Amino acids: CASSQDRVMRETQYF.

The chain links TRBV7-9 to TRBJ2-7, with unresolved D. Germline V CDR1 and CDR2: SEHNR, FQNEAQ (reference sequence). The length of the CDR3 is 18 residues. The V and J ends lost 3 bases and 1 base respectively, with 22 bases between them. CDR3 DNA: TGTGCCAGCAGCTTTCATGTAGACGCGGCAGCCCTATCCTACGAGCAGTACGTC. Its translation: CASSFHVDAAALSYEQYV.